The 5 T cell receptor beta chains listed next were all sequenced from one sample in a study of blood T cell repertoires in COVID-19. The protocol was immunoSEQ multiplex PCR, while the TCRdb copy is restricted to in-frame clones and leaves out a portion. This table has about 220,000 clones, 75% to 90% appearing once. Source material: peripheral blood. These receptor sequences come from a woman aged 70-85 years with COVID-19, enrolled during active disease.

The rearrangement uses TRBV28 and TRBJ2-5; TRBD2 agrees at 8 bases. This CDR3 is built from 15 residues. The germline gives CDR1 MDHEN, CDR2 SYDVKM. Trimming removed 3 bases from V and 4 bases from J; junction bases left unmatched: 7. The DNA of the CDR3 is TGTGCCAGCAGTTTGGTAGCGGGAAGTTTAGAGACCCAGTACTTC. Amino acids: CASSLVAGSLETQYF.

The rearrangement links TRBV2 to TRBJ2-7; D possibly corresponds to TRBD2 (7 bases). This CDR3 contains 16 residues. Deletions cut 7 bases from V and 6 bases from J, with 25 bases between. The germline V gene encodes CDR1 SNHLY and CDR2 FYNNEI. The CDR3 DNA reads as TGTGCCAGCATCGAGGGGGGGACCCTTCAGATGGGCGAGCAGTACTTC. Protein: CASIEGGTLQMGEQYF.

The V call is TRBV24-1, the J call TRBJ1-5; TRBD1 matches at 9 bases. CDR1 and CDR2 from the germline V gene are KGHDR and SFDVKD. The CDR3 consists of 15 residues. Unmatched junction bases numbered 3, after V lost 3 bases and J lost 4 bases. The CDR3 spells CATSDGDRVNQPQHF. For the CDR3, the DNA is TGTGCCACCAGTGATGGGGACAGGGTAAATCAGCCCCAGCATTTT.

The CDR3 spells CASNVPGGSYNEQFF. Written as DNA, the CDR3 is TGTGCCAGCAACGTTCCCGGGGGCTCCTACAATGAGCAGTTCTTC. The chain recombines TRBV6-5 with TRBJ2-1; D may be TRBD2 (6 bases). Germline values: CDR1 MNHEY, CDR2 SVGAGI. The V end lost 7 bases, the J end lost 0 bases, and 13 bases lay between the germline ends. The CDR3 has 15 residues.

The chain has TRBV7-7 and TRBJ1-4; D uncertain. CDR3 length: 13 residues. Germline V gene sequence: CDR1 SSHAT, CDR2 FNYEAQ (reference sequence). Trimming took 8 bases from V and 8 from J, leaving 15 bases between them. The CDR3 loop reads CASGLGPGEKLFF. As DNA, the CDR3 is TGTGCCAGCGGACTCGGACCGGGGGAAAAACTGTTTTTT.